The 25 T cell receptor beta chains presented below share a single source sample, sequenced in a study of T cell changes during pregnancy in multiple sclerosis. The protocol was immunoSEQ multiplex PCR, while the TCRdb copy is restricted to in-frame clones and leaves out a portion. The sample lists tens of thousands of clones, 92% occurring once. The starting material was CD4+ T cells from peripheral blood mononuclear cells, obtained in the third trimester of pregnancy. These TCRs come from a female donor with multiple sclerosis, enrolled in a pregnancy study.

The chain carries TRBV28 and TRBJ1-3; D is unresolved. This CDR3 has 15 residues. CDR1 and CDR2 from the germline V gene are MDHEN and SYDVKM. V dropped 5 bases and J dropped 0 bases, with 11 bases sitting between them. The CDR3 sequence is CASSLSVVSGNTIYF. The CDR3 DNA sequence: TGTGCCAGCAGTCTATCAGTGGTCTCTGGAAACACCATATATTTT.

This clone was seen more than once but under ten times. This sequence joins TRBV11-2 and TRBJ2-3; D is possibly TRBD2 (5 bases). Trimming took 3 bases from V and 6 from J, leaving 16 bases between them. Germline V gene sequence: CDR1 SGHAT, CDR2 FQNNGV. This CDR3 is 15 amino acids long. The CDR3: CASSLSVRGSDTQYF. The CDR3, as DNA: TGTGCCAGCAGCTTGAGCGTGAGAGGGTCTGATACGCAGTATTTT. The full variable domain, its missing parts supplied by reference TRBV11-2 and TRBJ2-3, is EAGVAQSPRYKIIEKRQSVAFWCNPISGHATLYWYQQILGQGPKLLIQFQNNGVVDDSQLPKDRFSAERLKGVDSTLKIQPAKLEDSAVYLCASSLSVRGSDTQYFGPGTRLTVL.

The chain has TRBV19 and TRBJ1-5; D is possibly TRBD1 (6 bases). Germline V lookup: CDR1 LNHDA, CDR2 SQIVND (reference sequence). This CDR3 spans 15 amino acids. Trimming took 3 bases from V and 3 from J, leaving 12 bases between them. As DNA, the CDR3 is TGTGCCAGTAGTATGGGAGACAGGTACAATCAGCCCCAGCATTTT. Protein product: CASSMGDRYNQPQHF.

The chain combines TRBV5-1 with TRBJ1-4; 7 bases are shared with TRBD1. Germline assignment: CDR1 SGHRS and CDR2 YFSETQ. With 1 base clipped from V and 0 bases from J, the junction kept 0 bases outside the gene matches. The CDR3 extends over 15 amino acids. The CDR3 sequence: CASSLTGATNEKLFF. The CDR3 DNA sequence: TGCGCCAGCAGCTTGACAGGGGCAACTAATGAAAAACTGTTTTTT.

The gene calls are TRBV18 and TRBJ2-7; 9 nucleotides line up with TRBD2. V lost 1 base, J lost 4 bases, and 5 bases stayed unmatched. Germline values: CDR1 KGHSH, CDR2 LQKENI. This CDR3 is built from 15 residues. The CDR3 reads CASSPLSSGVYEQYF. The CDR3 bases are TGTGCCAGCTCACCACTATCTAGCGGGGTTTACGAGCAGTACTTC.

The genes are TRBV4-1 and TRBJ1-2; D uncertain. Germline V gene data show CDR1 as MGHRA and CDR2 as YSYEKL. This CDR3 is 15 amino acids long. Trimming removed 1 base from V and 3 bases from J, with 12 bases in between. CDR3 in DNA: TGCGCCAGCAGCCAAGCTCCCCTTCTAGACTATGGCTACACCTTC. Translation gives CASSQAPLLDYGYTF.

The chain couples TRBV19 to TRBJ2-1; tentatively, D is TRBD2 (5 bases). Germline CDR1 and CDR2: LNHDA and SQIVND (reference sequence). V was shortened by 7 bases and J by 5 bases, with 21 bases between the two germline ends. The CDR3 has 16 amino acids. CDR3: CASTDRLRQTHNEQFF. In DNA form, the CDR3 reads TGTGCCAGTACCGATCGACTACGACAAACTCACAATGAGCAGTTCTTC. Variable domain in full (rest from reference TRBV19 and TRBJ2-1): DGGITQSPKYLFRKEGQNVTLSCEQNLNHDAMYWYRQDPGQGLRLIYYSQIVNDFQKGDIAEGYSVSREKKESFPLTVTSAQKNPTAFYLCASTDRLRQTHNEQFFGPGTRLTVL.

This sequence joins TRBV2 and TRBJ1-4; D not resolved. The CDR3 consists of 14 residues. Germline CDR1 reads SNHLY; CDR2 reads FYNNEI. Trimming stripped 4 bases from V and 4 bases from J, with 10 bases between. The CDR3 DNA reads TGTGCCAGCAGTGGCTACAGAATTAATGAAAAACTGTTTTTT. Translated: CASSGYRINEKLFF.

The genes are TRBV11-2 and TRBJ1-5; 8 bases line up with TRBD1. With 5 bases clipped from V and 4 bases from J, the junction kept 1 base outside the gene matches. The V gene's germline CDR1 is SGHAT and CDR2 FQNNGV. CDR3 size: 13 residues. Here the CDR3 reads CASSTGGNQPQHF. DNA for the CDR3: TGTGCCAGCAGCACAGGGGGAAATCAGCCCCAGCATTTT.

With respect to this clone: In the same sample, other DNA sequences code for this CDR3. The genes are TRBV29-1 and TRBJ2-5; TRBD1 matches at 8 bases. The ends lost 4 bases at V and 5 bases at J; junction bases unmatched: 3. The CDR3 length is 12 residues. CDR1 and CDR2 from the germline V gene are SQVTM and ANQGSEA. CDR3 DNA: TGCAGCGTTGGGACAGGGAGGGAGACCCAGTACTTC. This encodes CSVGTGRETQYF.

The chain links TRBV25-1 to TRBJ2-1; TRBD2 matches 13 bases. V gave up 6 bases and J gave up 9 bases; unmatched junction bases: 8. This CDR3 has 15 residues. Germline CDR1 reads MGHDK; CDR2 reads SYGVNS. The CDR3 DNA reads as TGTGCCAGCAGCGCGAGACTAGCGGGAGGCTCTGAGCAGTTCTTC. Encoded protein: CASSARLAGGSEQFF.

Worth noting for this clone: Other DNA sequences from this sample encode an identical CDR3 as well. This chain connects TRBV7-2 to TRBJ2-3; TRBD1 matches 7 bases. The CDR3 sequence is 15 residues long. V shed 4 bases, J shed 1 base, and the junction held 5 bases outside the gene matches. Germline values: CDR1 SGHTA, CDR2 FQGNSA. The CDR3 coding sequence is TGTGCCAGCAGCTCTACAGGGGTTGGCACAGATACGCAGTATTTT. Protein: CASSSTGVGTDTQYF.

The chain links TRBV14 to TRBJ2-1; no definite D call. Germline V gene lookup returns CDR1 SGHDN and CDR2 FVKESK. The CDR3 is 13 amino acids. V was clipped by 0 bases and J by 12 bases, with 12 bases between them. This CDR3 reads CASSQDLVTPQFF. CDR3 bases: TGTGCCAGCAGCCAAGATTTGGTTACTCCGCAGTTCTTC. Full variable domain (missing parts from reference TRBV14 and TRBJ2-1): EAGVTQFPSHSVIEKGQTVTLRCDPISGHDNLYWYRRVMGKEIKFLLHFVKESKQDESGMPNNRFLAERTGGTYSTLKVQPAELEDSGVYFCASSQDLVTPQFFGPGTRLTVL.

V is TRBV2 and J is TRBJ2-2; maybe TRBD2 (5 bases). Germline V gene sequence: CDR1 SNHLY, CDR2 FYNNEI. The CDR3 loop spans 15 amino acids. The V and J ends lost 3 bases and 2 bases respectively, with 10 bases between them. In DNA, the CDR3 is TGTGCCAGCAGTGATGAGGGCGTAAACACCGGGGAGCTGTTTTTT. Its protein product is CASSDEGVNTGELFF.

This sequence joins TRBV10-1 and TRBJ2-2, with TRBD1 matching 8 bases. V dropped 5 bases and J dropped 10; count of bases not matched to a gene: 15. The CDR3 extends over 16 amino acids. Germline CDR1 reads WNHNN; CDR2 reads SYGVQD (reference sequence). The CDR3 DNA reads as TGCGCCAGCAGTCCTCGACAGGGGCAAGTGGGTGTGGAGCTGTTTTTT. Its translation: CASSPRQGQVGVELFF.

This chain joins TRBV25-1 and TRBJ1-4; the D gene is possibly TRBD1 (5 bases). Germline V lookup: CDR1 MGHDK, CDR2 SYGVNS. Trimming left V 5 bases short and J 10 bases short, with 20 bases between. The CDR3 is 15 residues long. Here the CDR3 reads CASSTLTVEGRKLFF. CDR3 nucleotides: TGTGCCAGCAGTACCTTGACAGTAGAAGGGCGAAAACTGTTTTTT.

V gene TRBV7-2 combines with J gene TRBJ2-1; weak D call: TRBD1 (5 bases). Germline assignment: CDR1 SGHTA and CDR2 FQGNSA. The V end lost 8 bases, the J end lost 10 bases, and 15 bases lay between the germline ends. There are 12 residues in the CDR3. The CDR3: CASHWGSYEQFF. The CDR3 DNA reads as TGTGCCAGCCACTGGGGCAGTTACGAGCAGTTCTTC.

CDR3 DNA: TGTGCCAGCAGTGAGTCGCTAGCGGCTACCTACGAGCAGTACTTC. Its protein is CASSESLAATYEQYF. The chain couples TRBV2 to TRBJ2-7, with 7 bases fitting TRBD2. J gave up 2 bases and V 3 bases, and 7 bases lay outside the gene matches. This CDR3 contains 15 residues. CDR1 is SNHLY and CDR2 is FYNNEI in the germline V gene.

The chain links TRBV29-1 to TRBJ2-3, with 11 bases identical to TRBD2. CDR1 and CDR2 from the germline V gene are SQVTM and ANQGSEA. The CDR3 consists of 14 residues. Trimming took 0 bases from V and 7 from J; bases not matched to a gene: 3. DNA of the CDR3: TGCAGCGTTGAAGAAGGGACTAGCGGAAATACGCAGTATTTT. Protein sequence: CSVEEGTSGNTQYF.

V gene TRBV12-5 combines with J gene TRBJ2-3; the D gene is possibly TRBD2 (5 bases). CDR1 and CDR2 (germline): LGHNT, FRNRAP. V was shortened by 1 base and J by 2 bases, with 10 bases between the two germline ends. This CDR3 contains 15 residues. The CDR3 DNA follows: TGTGCTAGTGGTTTGGCTGGAGGCAACACAGATACGCAGTATTTT. As protein: CASGLAGGNTDTQYF.

The V call is TRBV6-5, the J call TRBJ2-6, with 7 bases fitting TRBD2. CDR1 MNHEY and CDR2 SVGAGI come from the germline V gene. V shed 2 bases and J 5 bases; nucleotides not matched to a gene: 3. CDR3 length equals 15 residues. CDR3 sequence: CASSYGTTRANVLTF. The CDR3 nucleotides read TGTGCCAGCAGTTACGGGACTACCAGGGCCAACGTCCTGACTTTC.

The V gene is TRBV11-2, the J gene TRBJ2-1; 8 bases fit TRBD1. The CDR3 runs to 13 residues. V trimming: 2 bases; J trimming: 7 bases; junction bases outside the gene matches: 1. Germline V lookup: CDR1 SGHAT, CDR2 FQNNGV. The CDR3 protein is CASSLTGGNEQFF. As DNA, the CDR3 is TGTGCCAGCAGCTTAACAGGGGGGAATGAGCAGTTCTTC.

The chain couples TRBV25-1 to TRBJ1-3; D gene ambiguous. The germline CDR1 and CDR2 sequences are MGHDK and SYGVNS. V was shortened by 1 base and J by 3 bases, with 10 bases between the two germline ends. The CDR3 totals 15 residues. In nucleotides, the CDR3 is TGTGCCAGCAGTGAATCGGTGGCGGGTGGAAACACCATATATTTT. Translating it yields CASSESVAGGNTIYF.

The chain carries TRBV19 and TRBJ1-1; D is possibly TRBD1 (6 bases). The V and J ends lost 5 bases and 10 bases respectively, with 14 bases between them. This CDR3 is built from 12 residues. Germline-derived CDR1 and CDR2 are LNHDA and SQIVND (reference sequence). The CDR3 nucleotides are TGTGCCAGTAGTGTTACAGGGAGTACAGCTTTCTTT. Amino acids: CASSVTGSTAFF.

The chain recombines TRBV28 with TRBJ1-1; tentatively, D is TRBD1 (6 bases). Trimming removed 1 base at V and 6 bases at J, with 12 bases between. Germline CDR1 is MDHEN and CDR2 is SYDVKM. CDR3 length equals 14 residues. DNA for the CDR3: TGTGCCAGCAGTTTATTCTCTACAGGGTCTGAAGCTTTCTTT. It yields the protein CASSLFSTGSEAFF.